The 24 T cell receptor beta chains listed next were all sequenced from one sample in a study of response to subunit inactivated influenza vaccine. TCRdb re-derived calls from the RT-PCR reads in MiXCR, one entry per CDR3 protein. This sample yields over 150,000 distinct CDR3 sequences, of which roughly 14% are seen a single time; approximately 24% belongs to the top ten. The sample in question was CD8+ T cells sorted from PBMCs, obtained 5 to 6 days after vaccination. These receptors all come from a man aged 50 to 60 who received an inactivated influenza vaccine.

This chain connects TRBV7-9 to TRBJ2-5; TRBD1 is a possible D gene (5 bases). The CDR3 extends over 14 amino acids. Germline V CDR1 and CDR2: SEHNR, FQNEAQ (reference sequence). V was clipped by 2 bases and J by 4 bases, with 11 bases between them. CDR3 protein: CASSLTVQGETQYF. For the CDR3, the DNA is TGTGCCAGCAGCTTAACTGTCCAGGGAGAGACCCAGTACTTC. The full variable domain, with the rest looked up from reference TRBV7-9 and TRBJ2-5, is DTGVSQNPRHKITKRGQNVTFRCDPISEHNRLYWYRQTLGQGPEFLTYFQNEAQLEKSRLLSDRFSAERPKGSFSTLEIQRTEQGDSAMYLCASSLTVQGETQYFGPGTRLLVL.

The chain couples TRBV12-3 or TRBV12-4 to TRBJ1-1; perhaps TRBD1 as D (6 bases). The CDR3 totals 13 residues. V gave up 7 bases and J gave up 4 bases, with 13 bases separating them. CDR3 DNA sequence: TGTGCCAGCACCCCGGACAGCGGCACTGAAGCTTTCTTT. Amino acids: CASTPDSGTEAFF.

The CDR3 nucleotides are TGTGCCAGCAGCTTACAGGGGACCAACAATCAGCCCCAGCATTTT. Translation gives CASSLQGTNNQPQHF. J is TRBJ1-5 and V is TRBV7-9; D is perhaps TRBD1 (6 bases). This CDR3 contains 15 residues. Trimming pared 2 bases from V and 3 bases from J, leaving 11 bases between. Germline lookup yields CDR1 SEHNR and CDR2 FQNEAQ (reference sequence).

This chain links TRBV11-2 with TRBJ1-6; TRBD1 agrees at 10 bases. CDR3 length: 15 amino acids. J was trimmed by 9 bases and V by 6 bases; bases with no gene match: 8. In germline, CDR1 is SGHAT, CDR2 FQNNGV. CDR3 bases: TGTGCCAGCAGACGCGCCGGGACAGGGGTTTCACCCCTCCACTTT. Translation gives CASRRAGTGVSPLHF.

V is TRBV2 and J is TRBJ1-1; D remains ambiguous. The CDR3 is made up of 16 amino acids. Trimming pared 8 bases from V and 4 bases from J, leaving 23 bases between. CDR1 and CDR2 from the germline V gene are SNHLY and FYNNEI. The CDR3 DNA sequence: TGTGCCAGCTCTTTCGGATTTGACGTGCGCGGCACTGAAGCTTTCTTT. Encoded protein: CASSFGFDVRGTEAFF.

The chain links TRBV20-1 to TRBJ2-7; D unresolved. CDR3 length: 11 residues. Per germline, CDR1 DFQATT and CDR2 SNEGSKA (reference sequence). Trimming shortened V by 6 bases and J by 2 bases, and 8 bases separated the two germline ends. The CDR3 region is CSAPWTYEQYF. CDR3 sequence (DNA): TGCAGTGCCCCCTGGACCTACGAGCAGTACTTC.

This clonotype was observed a few times. This chain uses TRBV7-3 with TRBJ2-1, with 7 nucleotides matching TRBD2. In germline, CDR1 is SGHTA, CDR2 FQGTGA. The CDR3 is 15 residues long. Trimming cost V 4 bases and J 0 bases; bases outside gene matches: 3. The CDR3: CASSSGGNSYNEQFF. The CDR3 bases are TGTGCCAGCAGCTCCGGGGGGAACTCCTACAATGAGCAGTTCTTC.

This clonotype has only a few counts. This chain links TRBV4-1 with TRBJ2-5; D is perhaps TRBD1 (6 bases). Germline CDR1 MGHRA, CDR2 YSYEKL. The CDR3 runs to 17 residues. V was pared by 4 bases and J by 4 bases, with 22 bases between. The CDR3 nucleotides read TGCGCCAGCAGCCTGTCCCCTCAGACAGGACGCCGAGAGACCCAGTACTTC. It codes for CASSLSPQTGRRETQYF.

This clonotype was counted only a few times. The V and J genes are TRBV28 and TRBJ2-5; possible D gene TRBD1, 6 bases. CDR3 size: 15 residues. Germline-derived CDR1 and CDR2 are MDHEN and SYDVKM. The ends were cut back, 6 bases at V and 5 bases at J, with 19 bases in the middle. The CDR3 here is CASRLTLGAEETQYF. CDR3 sequence (DNA): TGTGCCAGCAGGCTTACTCTGGGGGCGGAGGAGACCCAGTACTTC.

The CDR3 loop reads CASSHRTSGREVEQFF. CDR3 DNA: TGTGCCAGCAGTCACCGGACTAGCGGGAGAGAAGTTGAGCAGTTCTTC. The chain uses TRBV27 and TRBJ2-1; 13 bases map to TRBD2. V gave up 5 bases and J gave up 9 bases; unmatched junction bases: 10. The CDR3 contains 16 residues. The germline CDR1 and CDR2 sequences are MNHEY and SMNVEV (reference sequence).

This chain uses TRBV5-5 with TRBJ2-7, with 9 bases identical to TRBD1. Germline loops: CDR1 SGHKS, CDR2 YYEKEE (reference sequence). The CDR3 has 13 residues. After removal of 0 bases from V and 5 bases from J, the junction contained 0 bases not matched to a gene. CDR3 DNA: TGTGCCAGCAGCTTGGACAGGGGGCACGAGCAGTACTTC. This codes for CASSLDRGHEQYF.

The chain uses TRBV12-3 or TRBV12-4 and TRBJ2-3; tentative D call: TRBD2 (5 bases). V was pared by 6 bases and J by 5 bases, with 18 bases between. The CDR3 contains 15 residues. The chain's CDR3 is CASSPPTGRGDTQYF. Here the CDR3 DNA reads TGTGCCAGCAGCCCCCCCACGGGGAGAGGAGATACGCAGTATTTT.

A remark on this clonotype: This may arise from a read error, as a much more abundant clone is one base away. The rearrangement uses TRBV12-3 or TRBV12-4 and TRBJ2-3; D might be TRBD2 (5 bases). The length of the CDR3 is 16 residues. V was cut by 5 bases and J by 1 base, with 16 bases left in between. CDR3 loop: CASSPQPGLGTDTQYF. The CDR3 coding sequence is TGTGCCAGCAGTCCACAGCCAGGACTCGGCACAGATACGCAGTATTTT.

This clonotype was observed a few times. The chain has TRBV12-3 or TRBV12-4 and TRBJ1-1; D not resolved. The CDR3 has 12 residues. V lost 1 base, J lost 6 bases, and 6 bases lay in between. Here the CDR3 DNA reads TGTGCCAGCAGTTTAGGGGGTGCTGAAGCTTTCTTT. As protein: CASSLGGAEAFF.

This chain uses TRBV18 with TRBJ1-1; weak D call: TRBD1 (5 bases). CDR3 length: 12 amino acids. The ends were cut back, 4 bases at V and 6 bases at J, with 9 bases in the middle. Per germline, CDR1 KGHSH and CDR2 LQKENI. For the CDR3, the DNA is TGTGCCAGCTCACTCGGGGCTGCTGAAGCTTTCTTT. This codes for CASSLGAAEAFF.

V usage is TRBV28 and J usage is TRBJ1-2; a weak D match, TRBD1 (6 bases). The CDR3 is 19 residues long. Germline CDR1 is MDHEN and CDR2 is SYDVKM. Trimming removed 1 base from V and 5 bases from J, with 26 bases in between. The DNA of the CDR3 is TGTGCCAGCAGTTTATCCCTAATTTTGGACAGTGTATTGCCGTATGGCTACACCTTC. Its translation: CASSLSLILDSVLPYGYTF.

The chain couples TRBV2 to TRBJ2-3, with TRBD2 matching 12 bases. The CDR3 extends over 17 amino acids. Per germline, CDR1 SNHLY and CDR2 FYNNEI. J gave up 1 base and V 6 bases, and 8 bases lay outside the gene matches. The CDR3 DNA is TGTGCCAGCAGGACTAGCGGGGGTCTGATGGGCACAGATACGCAGTATTTT. Encoded protein: CASRTSGGLMGTDTQYF.

V gene TRBV7-9 combines with J gene TRBJ2-1; D is possibly TRBD2 (5 bases). Trimming took 5 bases from V and 8 from J, leaving 13 bases between them. The CDR3 has 13 residues. Germline assignment: CDR1 SEHNR and CDR2 FQNEAQ (reference sequence). Here the CDR3 reads CASSHGVGDEQFF. DNA of the CDR3: TGTGCCAGCAGCCACGGGGTTGGGGATGAGCAGTTCTTC.

Regarding this clonotype: The junction departs from the called germline gene at one end, perhaps through a read error. The chain carries TRBV24-1 and TRBJ2-5, with a weak D call TRBD2 (5 bases). Germline CDR1 reads KGHDR; CDR2 reads SFDVKD. The CDR3 runs to 14 residues. CDR3 sequence (DNA): TGTACCACCAGTGACCGTGGACTCGAAGAGACCCAGTACTTC. This codes for CTTSDRGLEETQYF.

This clonotype was detected ten times or more. This sequence joins TRBV5-1 and TRBJ2-1; D possibly corresponds to TRBD1 (8 bases). V lost 1 base to trimming and J lost 7 bases, with 33 bases between them. Per germline, CDR1 SGHRS and CDR2 YFSETQ. CDR3 length equals 21 residues. The CDR3 sequence: CASSLSSLTGDGEGRLNEQFF. CDR3 in DNA: TGCGCCAGCAGCTTGTCCTCCTTGACAGGGGACGGGGAGGGCCGTCTGAATGAGCAGTTCTTC. Based on the CDR3 plus reference TRBV5-1 and TRBJ2-1, the full variable domain is KAGVTQTPRYLIKTRGQQVTLSCSPISGHRSVSWYQQTPGQGLQFLFEYFSETQRNKGNFPGRFSGRQFSNSRSEMNVSTLELGDSALYLCASSLSSLTGDGEGRLNEQFFGPGTRLTVL.

This clonotype has just a few counts. The rearrangement links TRBV5-1 to TRBJ2-7, with 11 bases matching TRBD1. The CDR3 covers 15 residues. J was trimmed by 4 bases and V by 0 bases; bases with no gene match: 3. Germline lookup yields CDR1 SGHRS and CDR2 YFSETQ. The CDR3 protein is CASSLAWDRGYEQYF. In nucleotides, the CDR3 is TGCGCCAGCAGCTTGGCCTGGGACAGGGGGTACGAGCAGTACTTC.

The rearrangement links TRBV9 to TRBJ2-7; 14 bases fit TRBD2. The CDR3 runs to 15 residues. Per the germline V gene, CDR1 is SGDLS and CDR2 is YYNGEE. V was clipped by 4 bases and J by 4 bases; unmatched bases: 4. The CDR3 nucleotides are TGTGCCAGCAGCTCCGGGACTAGCGGGGGATACGAGCAGTACTTC. Translated, it gives CASSSGTSGGYEQYF.

This rearrangement joins TRBV6-5 to TRBJ2-2; TRBD2 is a possible D gene (6 bases). This CDR3 has 15 residues. The germline CDR1 and CDR2 sequences are MNHEY and SVGAGI. Trimming removed 2 bases at V and 0 bases at J, with 7 bases between. CDR3 amino acids: CASSYGGTNTGELFF. For the CDR3, the DNA is TGTGCCAGCAGTTACGGGGGGACGAACACCGGGGAGCTGTTTTTT.

This clonotype was detected only a few times. The J gene is TRBJ1-5, the V gene TRBV5-5, with D hard to call. V lost 0 bases and J lost 1, with 14 bases in between. Germline CDR1 is SGHKS and CDR2 is YYEKEE (reference sequence). The CDR3 has 17 residues. The CDR3 region has the DNA TGTGCCAGCAGCTTGGGGACGGGCCTACTGAGCAATCAGCCCCAGCATTTT. It encodes CASSLGTGLLSNQPQHF.